This T cell receptor (beta chain) was sequenced in a study of control samples from healthy donors and cancer patients. V gave up 8 bases and J gave up 0 bases, with 11 bases separating them. Germline V lookup: CDR1 MNHEY, CDR2 SMNVEV (reference sequence). CDR3 length equals 14 residues. Produced via immunoSEQ multiplex PCR; TCRdb's table is partial and in-frame only. The sample yields 150,000 to 200,000 clones, around 90% seen once. The sample comprised blood. This sequence joins TRBV27 and TRBJ2-1, with D possibly matching TRBD1 (6 bases). This clonotype originated in a woman in her forties in good health. The CDR3 sequence: CASSGVSSYNEQFF. In DNA, the CDR3 is TGTGCCAGCTCAGGGGTTAGCTCCTACAATGAGCAGTTCTTC.